The 13 T cell receptor beta chains in this list originate from one sample, sequenced in a study of blood T cells in healthy people across ages. A sample-barcoded 5' primer and a J-beta primer mix were used in a second PCR of about 6 to 11 cycles. TCRdb reprocessed the 5' RACE reads via MiXCR and lists one record per CDR3 protein. The table has 800,000 to 1,300,000 distinct CDR3 sequences, around 25% seen once. Separately, the same data were catalogued under a study of T cells of mothers and their children.

The sample consisted of blood. Every receptor here comes from a girl under 10 years old in good health.

The rearrangement uses TRBV6-1 and TRBJ2-2; 8 nucleotides line up with TRBD1. V was pared by 6 bases and J by 7 bases, with 7 bases of the junction left unmatched. This CDR3 region has 14 residues. Germline V gene lookup returns CDR1 MNHNS and CDR2 SASEGT. The CDR3 region is CASRTGDDYGELFF. DNA of the CDR3: TGTGCCAGCAGGACAGGGGACGATTACGGGGAGCTGTTTTTT.

This clonotype was recorded a few times. The chain couples TRBV20-1 to TRBJ2-3; D gene uncertain. Germline V gene lookup returns CDR1 DFQATT and CDR2 SNEGSKA (reference sequence). The V and J ends lost 0 bases and 1 base respectively, with 11 bases between them. The CDR3 has 15 residues. In nucleotides, the CDR3 is TGCAGTGCTAGAGATCTAAGGCAGGGCACAGATACGCAGTATTTT. Amino acids: CSARDLRQGTDTQYF.

This clonotype was seen a handful of times. V gene TRBV12-3 or TRBV12-4 combines with J gene TRBJ2-7; D call uncertain. V was cut by 1 base and J by 9 bases, with 10 bases left in between. The CDR3 runs to 12 residues. This chain's CDR3 is CASSLDSMVQYF. The CDR3 DNA reads TGTGCCAGCAGTTTAGACAGTATGGTGCAGTACTTC.

CDR3 sequence: CASSVEPSIGQPQHF. The DNA for the CDR3 is TGTGCCAGCAGCGTAGAGCCCTCCATCGGTCAGCCCCAGCATTTT. The V call is TRBV9, the J call TRBJ1-5; D is uncertain. Per the germline V gene, CDR1 is SGDLS and CDR2 is YYNGEE. Between the trimmed V and J ends, which lost 0 bases and 6 bases, there was a span of 13 bases. The length of the CDR3 is 15 residues.

This sequence joins TRBV20-1 and TRBJ2-1; 9 bases agree with TRBD1. V shed 5 bases and J 7 bases; nucleotides not matched to a gene: 9. The CDR3 is made up of 14 amino acids. Germline V gene sequence: CDR1 DFQATT, CDR2 SNEGSKA (reference sequence). The CDR3 is CSAETGQGMNEQFF. CDR3 in DNA: TGCAGTGCTGAAACGGGACAGGGTATGAATGAGCAGTTCTTC.

The V call is TRBV20-1, the J call TRBJ2-5; D gene ambiguous. This CDR3 has 11 residues. Trimming left V 4 bases short and J 5 bases short, with 8 bases between. Looked up from germline, CDR1 is DFQATT and CDR2 is SNEGSKA (reference sequence). The DNA for the CDR3 is TGCAGTGCTATTCCCTCGGAGACCCAGTACTTC. Translating it yields CSAIPSETQYF.

The chain has TRBV12-3 or TRBV12-4 and TRBJ2-1; weak D call: TRBD2 (6 bases). V lost 1 base to trimming and J lost 11 bases, with 9 bases between them. CDR3 length equals 12 residues. CDR3 residues: CASSLDGLKQFF. The CDR3 DNA sequence: TGTGCCAGCAGTTTAGACGGACTAAAGCAGTTCTTC.

The table lists this clonotype with a few counts. This rearrangement joins TRBV27 to TRBJ2-4; D unresolved. The germline gives CDR1 MNHEY, CDR2 SMNVEV (reference sequence). This CDR3 contains 14 residues. V was clipped by 6 bases and J by 0 bases, with 9 bases between them. CDR3 sequence reads: CASSQERAKNIQYF. As DNA, the CDR3 is TGTGCCAGCAGCCAAGAGAGAGCCAAAAACATTCAGTACTTC.

V gene TRBV24-1 combines with J gene TRBJ2-1; D ambiguous. CDR1 and CDR2 (germline): KGHDR, SFDVKD. V shed 3 bases and J shed 12 bases, with 14 bases lying between them. The CDR3 covers 13 residues. The CDR3 is CATSDPDRRAQFF. CDR3 nucleotides: TGTGCCACCAGTGATCCGGACCGACGGGCGCAGTTCTTC.

V usage is TRBV13 and J usage is TRBJ1-2; TRBD1 might be the D (5 bases). CDR1 and CDR2 (germline): PRHDT, FYEKMQ (reference sequence). CDR3 length: 10 residues. The V end was cut by 8 bases, the J end by 7 bases, with 8 bases between. CDR3 DNA sequence: TGTGCCAGCGGGGGGACTGGCTACACCTTC. Protein product: CASGGTGYTF.

This clonotype has a handful of counts. The chain has TRBV7-9 and TRBJ2-1; D perhaps matches TRBD1 (6 bases). The CDR3 is made up of 16 amino acids. V was pared by 5 bases and J by 7 bases, with 21 bases between. Germline V gene lookup returns CDR1 SEHNR and CDR2 FQNEAQ (reference sequence). The CDR3 spells CASSGQGSTSLNEQFF. The CDR3 DNA reads as TGTGCCAGCAGCGGGCAGGGGAGCACCTCGCTAAATGAGCAGTTCTTC.

This clonotype was counted only a few times. The chain carries TRBV11-2 and TRBJ2-3; a possible D gene is TRBD1 (6 bases). Trimming cost V 7 bases and J 4 bases, with 24 bases left between them. Germline V gene sequence: CDR1 SGHAT, CDR2 FQNNGV. CDR3 length equals 17 residues. The CDR3 DNA is TGTGCCAGCATCCAAGGGGAACACAGGGCCCGGTCAGATACGCAGTATTTT. This codes for CASIQGEHRARSDTQYF.

V gene TRBV7-2 combines with J gene TRBJ1-2, with 7 positions matching TRBD1. CDR3 length equals 15 residues. Germline assignment: CDR1 SGHTA and CDR2 FQGNSA. The V gene end was trimmed by 5 bases and the J gene end by 5 bases; junction bases not matched to a gene: 11. CDR3 sequence reads: CASSPRQGGTYGYTF. CDR3 coding DNA: TGTGCCAGCAGCCCGCGGCAGGGGGGAACATATGGCTACACCTTC.